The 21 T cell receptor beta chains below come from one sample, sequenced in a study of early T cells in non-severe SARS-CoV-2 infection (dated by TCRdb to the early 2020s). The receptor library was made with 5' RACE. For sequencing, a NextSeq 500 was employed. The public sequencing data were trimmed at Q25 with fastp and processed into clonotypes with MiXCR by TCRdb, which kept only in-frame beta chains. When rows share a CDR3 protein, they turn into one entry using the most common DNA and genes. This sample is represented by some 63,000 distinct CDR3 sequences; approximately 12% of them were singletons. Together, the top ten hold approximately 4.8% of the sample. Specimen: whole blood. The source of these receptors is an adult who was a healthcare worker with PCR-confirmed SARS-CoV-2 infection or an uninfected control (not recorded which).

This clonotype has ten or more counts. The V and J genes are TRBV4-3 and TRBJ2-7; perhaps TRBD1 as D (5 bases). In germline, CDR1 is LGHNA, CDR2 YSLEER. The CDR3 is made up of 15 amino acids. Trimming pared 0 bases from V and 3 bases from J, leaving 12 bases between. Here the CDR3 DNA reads TGCGCCAGCAGCCAAGAAAAGGGGCAGCACTACGAGCAGTACTTC. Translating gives CASSQEKGQHYEQYF.

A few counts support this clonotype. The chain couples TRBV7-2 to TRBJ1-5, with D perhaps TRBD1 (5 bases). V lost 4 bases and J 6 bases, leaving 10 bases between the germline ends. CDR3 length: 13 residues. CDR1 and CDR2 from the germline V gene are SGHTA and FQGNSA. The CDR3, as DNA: TGTGCCAGCAGCTCCCAGGGAATTCAGCCCCAGCATTTT. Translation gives CASSSQGIQPQHF.

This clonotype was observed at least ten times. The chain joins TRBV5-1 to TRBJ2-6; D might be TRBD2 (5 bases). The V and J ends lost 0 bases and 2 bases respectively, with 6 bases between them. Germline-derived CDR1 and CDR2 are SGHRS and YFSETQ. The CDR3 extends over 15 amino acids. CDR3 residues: CASSLDSAGANVLTF. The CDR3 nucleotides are TGCGCCAGCAGCTTGGATAGCGCTGGGGCCAACGTCCTGACTTTC.

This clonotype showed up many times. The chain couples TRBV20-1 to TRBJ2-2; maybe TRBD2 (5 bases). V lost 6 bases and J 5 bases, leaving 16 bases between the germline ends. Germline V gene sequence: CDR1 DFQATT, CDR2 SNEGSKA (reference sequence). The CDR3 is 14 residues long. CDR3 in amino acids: CSASPGIGTGELFF. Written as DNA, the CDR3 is TGCAGTGCCAGCCCCGGGATAGGGACCGGGGAGCTGTTTTTT.

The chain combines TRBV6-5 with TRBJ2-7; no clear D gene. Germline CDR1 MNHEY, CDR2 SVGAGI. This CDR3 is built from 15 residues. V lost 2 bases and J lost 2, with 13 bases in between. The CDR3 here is CASSYKVASPYEQYF. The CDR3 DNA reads TGTGCCAGCAGTTACAAGGTCGCCAGCCCCTACGAGCAGTACTTC.

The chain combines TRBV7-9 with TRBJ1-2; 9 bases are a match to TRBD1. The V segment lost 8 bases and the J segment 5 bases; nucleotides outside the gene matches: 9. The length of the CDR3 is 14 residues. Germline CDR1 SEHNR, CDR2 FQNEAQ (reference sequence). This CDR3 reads CASYQQGAKYGYTF. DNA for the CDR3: TGTGCCAGCTATCAACAGGGGGCGAAATATGGCTACACCTTC.

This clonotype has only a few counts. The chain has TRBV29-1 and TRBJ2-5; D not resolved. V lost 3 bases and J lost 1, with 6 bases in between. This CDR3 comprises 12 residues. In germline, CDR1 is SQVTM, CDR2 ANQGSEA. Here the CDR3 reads CSVDRLQETQYF. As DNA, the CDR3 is TGCAGCGTTGACAGGCTCCAAGAGACCCAGTACTTC.

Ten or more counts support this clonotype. CDR3 loop: CAWSVVREGYTF. CDR3 DNA sequence: TGTGCCTGGAGTGTAGTCAGGGAAGGCTACACCTTC. The J gene is TRBJ1-2, the V gene TRBV30; a weak D match, TRBD1 (5 bases). The length of the CDR3 is 12 residues. Germline lookup yields CDR1 GTSNPN and CDR2 SVGIG (reference sequence). V lost 0 bases to trimming and J lost 8 bases, with 10 bases between them.

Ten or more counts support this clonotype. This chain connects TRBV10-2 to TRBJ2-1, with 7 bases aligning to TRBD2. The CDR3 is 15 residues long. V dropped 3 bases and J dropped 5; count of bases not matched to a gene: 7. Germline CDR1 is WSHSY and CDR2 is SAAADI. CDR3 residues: CASSEYGTTNNEQFF. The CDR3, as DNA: TGCGCCAGCAGTGAATACGGGACTACCAACAATGAGCAGTTCTTC.

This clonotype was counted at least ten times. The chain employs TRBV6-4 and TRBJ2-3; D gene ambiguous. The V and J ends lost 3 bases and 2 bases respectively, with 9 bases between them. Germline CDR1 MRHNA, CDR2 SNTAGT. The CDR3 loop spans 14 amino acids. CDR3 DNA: TGTGCCAGCAGTGAAGGGCAGGACACAGATACGCAGTATTTT. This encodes CASSEGQDTDTQYF.

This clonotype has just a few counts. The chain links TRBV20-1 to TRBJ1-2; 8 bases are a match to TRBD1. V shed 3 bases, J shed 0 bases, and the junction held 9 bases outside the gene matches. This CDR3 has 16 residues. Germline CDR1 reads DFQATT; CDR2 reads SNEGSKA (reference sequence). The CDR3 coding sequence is TGCAGTGCTAGCCCCAGGGGGCGGCCTGCTAACTATGGCTACACCTTC. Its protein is CSASPRGRPANYGYTF.

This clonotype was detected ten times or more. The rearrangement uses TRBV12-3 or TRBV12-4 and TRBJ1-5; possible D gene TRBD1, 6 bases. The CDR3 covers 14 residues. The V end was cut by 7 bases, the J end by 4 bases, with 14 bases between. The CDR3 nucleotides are TGTGCCAGCACCCTAGGGACAAGAAATCAGCCCCAGCATTTT. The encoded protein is CASTLGTRNQPQHF.

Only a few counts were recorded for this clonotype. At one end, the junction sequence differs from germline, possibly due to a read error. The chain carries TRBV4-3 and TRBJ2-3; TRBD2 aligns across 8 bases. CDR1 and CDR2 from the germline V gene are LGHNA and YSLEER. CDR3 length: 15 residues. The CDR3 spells CASNQQAGGADTQYF. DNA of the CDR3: TGCGCCAGCAACCAACAGGCCGGGGGGGCAGATACGCAGTATTTT.

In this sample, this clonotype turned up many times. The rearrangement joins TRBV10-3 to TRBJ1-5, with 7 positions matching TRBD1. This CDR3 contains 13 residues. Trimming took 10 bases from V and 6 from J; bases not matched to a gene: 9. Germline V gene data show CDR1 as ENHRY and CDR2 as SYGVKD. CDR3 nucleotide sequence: TGTGCCACCAACGACGGGGACAGTCAGCCCCAGCATTTT. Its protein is CATNDGDSQPQHF.

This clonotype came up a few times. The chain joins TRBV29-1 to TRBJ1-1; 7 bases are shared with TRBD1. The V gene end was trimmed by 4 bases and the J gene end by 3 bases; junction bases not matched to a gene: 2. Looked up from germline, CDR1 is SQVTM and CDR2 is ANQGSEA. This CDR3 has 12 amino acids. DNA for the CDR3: TGCAGCGTTGCAGGGGGTTACACTGAAGCTTTCTTT. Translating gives CSVAGGYTEAFF.

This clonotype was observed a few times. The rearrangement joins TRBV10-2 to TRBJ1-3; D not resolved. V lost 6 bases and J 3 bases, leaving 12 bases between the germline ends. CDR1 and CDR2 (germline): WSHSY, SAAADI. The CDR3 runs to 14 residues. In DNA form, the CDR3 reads TGCGCCAGCAGCTTAGATCTGCTTGGAAACACCATATATTTT. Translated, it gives CASSLDLLGNTIYF.

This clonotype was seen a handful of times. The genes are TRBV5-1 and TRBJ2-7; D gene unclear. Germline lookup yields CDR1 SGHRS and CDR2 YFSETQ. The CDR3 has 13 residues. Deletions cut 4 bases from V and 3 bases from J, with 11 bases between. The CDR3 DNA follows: TGCGCCAGCAGCACGGACCGATACTACGAGCAGTACTTC. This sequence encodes CASSTDRYYEQYF.

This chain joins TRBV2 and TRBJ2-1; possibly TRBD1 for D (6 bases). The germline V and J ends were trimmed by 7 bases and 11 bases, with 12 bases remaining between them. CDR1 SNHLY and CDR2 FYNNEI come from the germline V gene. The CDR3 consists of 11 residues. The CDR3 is CASNSGTQQFF. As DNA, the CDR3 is TGTGCCAGCAATTCCGGGACACAGCAGTTCTTC.

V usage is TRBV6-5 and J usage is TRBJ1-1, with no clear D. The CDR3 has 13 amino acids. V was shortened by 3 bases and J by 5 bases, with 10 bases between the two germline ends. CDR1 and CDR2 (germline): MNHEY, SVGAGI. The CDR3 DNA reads TGTGCCAGCAGTTATCTAGCGCGGACTGAAGCTTTCTTT. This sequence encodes CASSYLARTEAFF.

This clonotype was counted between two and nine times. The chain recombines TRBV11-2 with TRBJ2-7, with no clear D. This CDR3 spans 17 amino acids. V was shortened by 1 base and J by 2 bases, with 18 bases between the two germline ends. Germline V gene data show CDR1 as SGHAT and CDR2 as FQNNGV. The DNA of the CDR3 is TGTGCCAGCAGCTTAGTAGACGGCGGACCGAATACCTACGAGCAGTACTTC. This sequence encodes CASSLVDGGPNTYEQYF.

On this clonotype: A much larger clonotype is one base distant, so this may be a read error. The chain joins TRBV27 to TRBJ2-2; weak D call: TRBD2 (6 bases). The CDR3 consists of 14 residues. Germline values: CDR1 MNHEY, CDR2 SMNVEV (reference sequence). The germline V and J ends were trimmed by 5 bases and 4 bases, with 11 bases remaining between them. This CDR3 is CASSLQEGTGELFF. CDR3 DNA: TGTGCCAGCAGTCTTCAGGAGGGCACCGGGGAGCTGTTTTTT.